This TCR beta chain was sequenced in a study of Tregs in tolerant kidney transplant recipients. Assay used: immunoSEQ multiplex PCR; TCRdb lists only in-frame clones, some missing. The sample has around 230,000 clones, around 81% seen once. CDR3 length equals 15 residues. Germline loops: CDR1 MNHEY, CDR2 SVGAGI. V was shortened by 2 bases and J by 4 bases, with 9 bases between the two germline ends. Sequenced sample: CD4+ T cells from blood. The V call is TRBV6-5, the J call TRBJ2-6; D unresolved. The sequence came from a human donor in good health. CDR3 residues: CASSYEATGANVLTF. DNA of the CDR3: TGTGCCAGCAGTTACGAGGCAACCGGGGCCAACGTCCTGACTTTC.